The T cell receptor (beta chain) under discussion was sequenced for a study of CD8 T cells in Susac syndrome. RNA, at roughly 0.5 to 1 ug, was reverse transcribed with random hexamers. Multiplex PCR with immunoSEQ amplified the TCR beta CDR3 across 54 Vbeta and 13 Jbeta. MiXCR, applied by TCRdb to the immunoSEQ multiplex PCR reads, yields one record per CDR3 protein. The sample lists approximately 300,000 distinct CDR3 sequences; 85% were seen once. CDR3 length: 16 amino acids. Germline CDR1 LGHNA, CDR2 YSLEER. V was cut by 7 bases and J by 5 bases, with 21 bases left in between. In blood CD8+ and CD4+ T cells, TCR beta underwent sequencing. While CD8+ and CD4+ T cells were isolated negatively, TEMRA cells were enriched by FACS.

The sample comprised CD8+ T cells from PBMCs. This TCR was sampled from a human donor with multiple sclerosis. This chain joins TRBV4-3 and TRBJ2-1; either TRBD1 or TRBD2 may fit D (7 bases each). The CDR3: CASTAGGVGLDNEQFF. DNA of the CDR3: TGCGCCAGCACCGCAGGGGGGGTAGGCCTAGACAATGAGCAGTTCTTC.